The rows below give T cell receptor beta chains drawn from one sample of a study of T-cell reconstitution after alpha-beta-depleted transplantation in children. TCRdb analysed the PCR reads with MiXCR anew, one entry per CDR3 protein. Of about 270,000 distinct CDR3 sequences listed, more than 8% are singletons. Material: PBMCs from the stem cell graft donor, obtained from the stem cell graft. Every receptor here comes from a human donor who donated a stem cell graft to a child with SCID. Each CDR3 is given with its conserved first and last residue. The order of the fields is CDR3 DNA, CDR3 protein, D gene, V gene, clone size, J gene, CDR3 length. A D gene is named only where the DNA matches it firmly. For some rows the clone size is stated as once, few or many, or as a class when expanded; others skip it.

CDR3nt: TGTGCCAGCAGCTCCAGGGGGCGCGAATCCGAGCAGTACTTC; CDR3aa: CASSSRGRESEQYF; d_gene: TRBD1; v_gene: TRBV4-2; abundance: NA; j_gene: TRBJ2-7; len: 14
CDR3nt: TGTGCCACTGAGCCAGGGGTGTCAGATACGCAGTATTTT; CDR3aa: CATEPGVSDTQYF; d_gene: NA; v_gene: TRBV10-3; abundance: NA; j_gene: TRBJ2-3; len: 13
CDR3nt: TGTGCCAGCAGCTTAATCGGGGGGCCTACAGATACGCAGTATTTT; CDR3aa: CASSLIGGPTDTQYF; d_gene: NA; v_gene: TRBV7-7; abundance: many; j_gene: TRBJ2-3; len: 15
CDR3nt: TGCAGTGTTAATGCACCGAGAGGGTACGAGCAGTACTTC; CDR3aa: CSVNAPRGYEQYF; d_gene: NA; v_gene: TRBV20-1; abundance: few; j_gene: TRBJ2-7; len: 13
CDR3nt: TGTGCCAGCAGCCCGAGGGGTATGCCAGTTACTAGCGGGGCCTCCTACACAGATACGCAGTATTTT; CDR3aa: CASSPRGMPVTSGASYTDTQYF; d_gene: TRBD2; v_gene: TRBV4-2; abundance: few; j_gene: TRBJ2-3; len: 22
CDR3nt: TGTGCCAGTGGGGACAGGGTTCAGCCCCAGCATTTT; CDR3aa: CASGDRVQPQHF; d_gene: TRBD1; v_gene: TRBV19; abundance: few; j_gene: TRBJ1-5; len: 12
CDR3nt: TGCAGCGTTGGACAGGGTGGTGAAGCTTTCTTT; CDR3aa: CSVGQGGEAFF; d_gene: TRBD1; v_gene: TRBV29-1; abundance: NA; j_gene: TRBJ1-1; len: 11
CDR3nt: TGTGCCAGCAGTCCGAGCGGACAGCTCTATGGCTACACCTTC; CDR3aa: CASSPSGQLYGYTF; d_gene: NA; v_gene: TRBV12-3/TRBV12-4; abundance: few; j_gene: TRBJ1-2; len: 14
CDR3nt: TGCGCCAGCAGACGGCAAGAGACCCAGTACTTC; CDR3aa: CASRRQETQYF; d_gene: NA; v_gene: TRBV5-1; abundance: many; j_gene: TRBJ2-5; len: 11
CDR3nt: TGCAGTGCTAGAGATCTTTACGCCGAGACCCAGTACTTC; CDR3aa: CSARDLYAETQYF; d_gene: NA; v_gene: TRBV20-1; abundance: few; j_gene: TRBJ2-5; len: 13
CDR3nt: TGCGCCAGCAGCGTCGGGACAGCGGGCGCTGAAGCTTTCTTT; CDR3aa: CASSVGTAGAEAFF; d_gene: TRBD1; v_gene: TRBV5-1; abundance: NA; j_gene: TRBJ1-1; len: 14
CDR3nt: TGTGCTAGCAGCTCGGCCCGGACAGGGGTGGGGGAGACCCAGTACTTC; CDR3aa: CASSSARTGVGETQYF; d_gene: TRBD1; v_gene: TRBV7-7; abundance: NA; j_gene: TRBJ2-5; len: 16
CDR3nt: TGCAGTGCTAGCGGACAGGGGTTCTACGAGCAGTACTTC; CDR3aa: CSASGQGFYEQYF; d_gene: TRBD1; v_gene: TRBV20-1; abundance: few; j_gene: TRBJ2-7; len: 13
CDR3nt: TGTGCCAGCAGCTCTCCGGAGTCGTACACAGATACGCAGTATTTT; CDR3aa: CASSSPESYTDTQYF; d_gene: NA; v_gene: TRBV7-3; abundance: few; j_gene: TRBJ2-3; len: 15
CDR3nt: TGTGCCAGCAGTGCCCGGAGTCCCTCCCGACCCACAGATACGCAGTATTTT; CDR3aa: CASSARSPSRPTDTQYF; d_gene: NA; v_gene: TRBV12-3/TRBV12-4; abundance: few; j_gene: TRBJ2-3; len: 17
CDR3nt: TGTGCCAGCAGCAAGTCCAGCGGGGGTAACACCGGGGAGCTGTTTTTT; CDR3aa: CASSKSSGGNTGELFF; d_gene: TRBD2; v_gene: TRBV11-3; abundance: many; j_gene: TRBJ2-2; len: 16
CDR3nt: TGTGCCAGCAGCTTGGTCCAGGGGAGATCTTTCTTT; CDR3aa: CASSLVQGRSFF; d_gene: NA; v_gene: TRBV5-6; abundance: few; j_gene: TRBJ1-1; len: 12
CDR3nt: TGCAGTGCTAAGGGGCCAGGGATAACAGATACGCAGTATTTT; CDR3aa: CSAKGPGITDTQYF; d_gene: NA; v_gene: TRBV20-1; abundance: few; j_gene: TRBJ2-3; len: 14
CDR3nt: TGTGCCAGCAGTTACTCGATTGAGGGCAAGAACACTGAAGCTTTCTTT; CDR3aa: CASSYSIEGKNTEAFF; d_gene: NA; v_gene: TRBV6-5; abundance: NA; j_gene: TRBJ1-1; len: 16
CDR3nt: TGTGCCAGCAGCCTAAACAGGGGGGAGACCCAGTACTTC; CDR3aa: CASSLNRGETQYF; d_gene: TRBD1; v_gene: TRBV7-2; abundance: many; j_gene: TRBJ2-5; len: 13
CDR3nt: TGTGCCAGCAGCTTACCGGGACTAGTATCTACAGATACGCAGTATTTT; CDR3aa: CASSLPGLVSTDTQYF; d_gene: TRBD2; v_gene: TRBV7-9; abundance: many; j_gene: TRBJ2-3; len: 16
CDR3nt: TGTGCCAGCAGCCCATCGCTATACACAGATACGCAGTATTTT; CDR3aa: CASSPSLYTDTQYF; d_gene: NA; v_gene: TRBV4-2; abundance: few; j_gene: TRBJ2-3; len: 14
CDR3nt: TGCGCCAGCAGCCAAGCAGGGGGCGGTTTGAGCTACACCTTC; CDR3aa: CASSQAGGGLSYTF; d_gene: TRBD1; v_gene: TRBV4-1; abundance: few; j_gene: TRBJ1-2; len: 14
CDR3nt: TGTGCCAGTAGTTCGGGTCAACTAGCCAAAAACATTCAGTACTTC; CDR3aa: CASSSGQLAKNIQYF; d_gene: NA; v_gene: TRBV19; abundance: NA; j_gene: TRBJ2-4; len: 15
CDR3nt: TGCAGCGCCCAGGGGGAGGGCAATCAGCCCCAGCATTTT; CDR3aa: CSAQGEGNQPQHF; d_gene: TRBD1; v_gene: TRBV29-1; abundance: NA; j_gene: TRBJ1-5; len: 13
CDR3nt: TGCAGTGCTAGAGATTTGGAGGTCACCGGGGAGCTGTTTTTT; CDR3aa: CSARDLEVTGELFF; d_gene: NA; v_gene: TRBV20-1; abundance: few; j_gene: TRBJ2-2; len: 14
CDR3nt: TGTGCCAGCAGAGCCATCTTCGCGCAGGGCTGGACTGAAGCTTTCTTT; CDR3aa: CASRAIFAQGWTEAFF; d_gene: NA; v_gene: TRBV6-1; abundance: many; j_gene: TRBJ1-1; len: 16
CDR3nt: TGTGCCAGCAGCTCGGACAGAACCTACGAGCAGTACTTC; CDR3aa: CASSSDRTYEQYF; d_gene: NA; v_gene: TRBV5-6; abundance: many; j_gene: TRBJ2-7; len: 13
CDR3nt: TGTGCCACCGCAAGGAACTATGGCTACACCTTC; CDR3aa: CATARNYGYTF; d_gene: NA; v_gene: TRBV25-1; abundance: few; j_gene: TRBJ1-2; len: 11
CDR3nt: TGTGCCAGCAGTCCAGCGCCCGACAGGGGGCTTTACGAGCAGTACTTC; CDR3aa: CASSPAPDRGLYEQYF; d_gene: TRBD1; v_gene: TRBV27; abundance: many; j_gene: TRBJ2-7; len: 16
CDR3nt: TGTGCCAGCGACAGTACCTACAATGAGCAGTTCTTC; CDR3aa: CASDSTYNEQFF; d_gene: NA; v_gene: TRBV5-8; abundance: many; j_gene: TRBJ2-1; len: 12
CDR3nt: TGTGCCATCACCCGTACGCAGGGAACCGGGGAGCTGTTTTTT; CDR3aa: CAITRTQGTGELFF; d_gene: NA; v_gene: TRBV10-3; abundance: few; j_gene: TRBJ2-2; len: 14
CDR3nt: TGTGCCAGCAGCGAGTCGAGGGGTCGATCCTACGAGCAGTACTTC; CDR3aa: CASSESRGRSYEQYF; d_gene: NA; v_gene: TRBV3-1; abundance: NA; j_gene: TRBJ2-7; len: 15
CDR3nt: TGTGCCAGCAGCCAAGACTACGGGACAGGGCTAAATTCACCCCTCCACTTT; CDR3aa: CASSQDYGTGLNSPLHF; d_gene: TRBD1; v_gene: TRBV14; abundance: few; j_gene: TRBJ1-6; len: 17
CDR3nt: TGTGCCAGCAGCGCCTCGGGCGGGGGGACCACAGATACGCAGTATTTT; CDR3aa: CASSASGGGTTDTQYF; d_gene: TRBD2; v_gene: TRBV9; abundance: few; j_gene: TRBJ2-3; len: 16
CDR3nt: TGTGCCAGCAGCTCGTTCGGACAAGCGAACACTGAAGCTTTCTTT; CDR3aa: CASSSFGQANTEAFF; d_gene: NA; v_gene: TRBV11-1; abundance: NA; j_gene: TRBJ1-1; len: 15
CDR3nt: TGTGCCAGCAGTTTCGGGACAGGGGGCGGTTCACCCCTCCACTTT; CDR3aa: CASSFGTGGGSPLHF; d_gene: TRBD1; v_gene: TRBV12-3/TRBV12-4; abundance: few; j_gene: TRBJ1-6; len: 15
CDR3nt: TGTGCCAGCAGCCCCATGGTGGCAGGGATTTATGGCTACACCTTC; CDR3aa: CASSPMVAGIYGYTF; d_gene: NA; v_gene: TRBV3-1; abundance: NA; j_gene: TRBJ1-2; len: 15
CDR3nt: TGTGCCAGCAGTACCCCGGGGTATGGCTACACCTTC; CDR3aa: CASSTPGYGYTF; d_gene: NA; v_gene: TRBV12-3/TRBV12-4; abundance: few; j_gene: TRBJ1-2; len: 12
CDR3nt: TGTGCCAGCAGTCCACCAGGGTTTTCCTCCACAGATACGCAGTATTTT; CDR3aa: CASSPPGFSSTDTQYF; d_gene: NA; v_gene: TRBV27; abundance: few; j_gene: TRBJ2-3; len: 16
CDR3nt: TGTGCCAGCAGCCCCCCAGACAGGTTTAGCAATCAGCCCCAGCATTTT; CDR3aa: CASSPPDRFSNQPQHF; d_gene: NA; v_gene: TRBV7-8; abundance: NA; j_gene: TRBJ1-5; len: 16
CDR3nt: TGCAGTGCTAGTAAGGCTAGCGGGGCCACAGGGACCCAGTACTTC; CDR3aa: CSASKASGATGTQYF; d_gene: TRBD2; v_gene: TRBV20-1; abundance: NA; j_gene: TRBJ2-5; len: 15
CDR3nt: TGTGCCACCAGCAGAGATAGGGGAGGGGGGCCGGACAATGAGCAGTTCTTC; CDR3aa: CATSRDRGGGPDNEQFF; d_gene: NA; v_gene: TRBV15; abundance: few; j_gene: TRBJ2-1; len: 17
CDR3nt: TGTGCCAGCAGCCTTCTCCCTCCCGGACAGGGGTTATCGTTAGAGCCCCAGCATTTT; CDR3aa: CASSLLPPGQGLSLEPQHF; d_gene: NA; v_gene: TRBV21-1; abundance: few; j_gene: TRBJ1-5; len: 19
CDR3nt: TGTGCCACCAGCACGGAGCCAAAGAACACTGAAGCTTTCTTT; CDR3aa: CATSTEPKNTEAFF; d_gene: NA; v_gene: TRBV15; abundance: many; j_gene: TRBJ1-1; len: 14
CDR3nt: TGTGCCAGCATGCTAAAAGGGTCGACTGAAGCTTTCTTT; CDR3aa: CASMLKGSTEAFF; d_gene: NA; v_gene: TRBV12-3/TRBV12-4; abundance: NA; j_gene: TRBJ1-1; len: 13
CDR3nt: TGTGCCAGCAGTTTCGTAGGGGGCTACGAGCAGTACTTC; CDR3aa: CASSFVGGYEQYF; d_gene: NA; v_gene: TRBV28; abundance: few; j_gene: TRBJ2-7; len: 13
CDR3nt: TGTGCCAGCAGTTTTTGGGGGTTGGATGAAGCTTTCTTT; CDR3aa: CASSFWGLDEAFF; d_gene: NA; v_gene: TRBV12-3/TRBV12-4; abundance: many; j_gene: TRBJ1-1; len: 13
CDR3nt: TGTGCCATCAGTGAGTCCTTACAGTATCTACACAATGAGCAGTTCTTC; CDR3aa: CAISESLQYLHNEQFF; d_gene: NA; v_gene: TRBV10-3; abundance: many; j_gene: TRBJ2-1; len: 16
CDR3nt: TGTGCCAGCAGTTACGGGCCTAACCCCTACGATGAGCAGTTCTTC; CDR3aa: CASSYGPNPYDEQFF; d_gene: NA; v_gene: TRBV6-2/TRBV6-3; abundance: NA; j_gene: TRBJ2-1; len: 15
CDR3nt: TGTGCCAGCAGTTACTTGTCCCTCCGCACCTGGGAGCTGTTTTTT; CDR3aa: CASSYLSLRTWELFF; d_gene: NA; v_gene: TRBV6-2/TRBV6-3; abundance: NA; j_gene: TRBJ2-2; len: 15
CDR3nt: TGTGCCAGCAGCTTAGAACAAACTCCGGATAGGAACGGGGAGCTGTTTTTT; CDR3aa: CASSLEQTPDRNGELFF; d_gene: NA; v_gene: TRBV7-9; abundance: NA; j_gene: TRBJ2-2; len: 17
CDR3nt: TGTGCCAGCAGCCGTAGAGGGCCCTCAGGCATGAACACTGAAGCTTTCTTT; CDR3aa: CASSRRGPSGMNTEAFF; d_gene: NA; v_gene: TRBV4-2; abundance: many; j_gene: TRBJ1-1; len: 17
CDR3nt: TGCGCCAGCAGCTTGGCCCAGAGCACAGATACGCAGTATTTT; CDR3aa: CASSLAQSTDTQYF; d_gene: NA; v_gene: TRBV5-1; abundance: many; j_gene: TRBJ2-3; len: 14